A selection of T cell receptor beta chains follows, all from one sample in a study of CD8+CD57+ T cells in acquired aplastic anemia. MiXCR, run by TCRdb on the reads, gives a single entry per CDR3 protein. Of approximately 200,000 distinct CDR3 sequences in the sample, less than 65% were seen once. Material: sorted CD4+, CD8+, or CD8+CD57+ T cells (not recorded which) from PBMCs. The source of these receptors is a human donor in good health, serving as a control. The CDR3 runs from the conserved cysteine through the conserved F or W. The D gene is left open where the match is weak. Clone sizes are given selectively: once, few, many, or a class where the clone is expanded.

V gene: TRBV15
clone size: -
D gene: TRBD1
J gene: TRBJ1-4
CDR3 DNA: TGTGCCACCAGCAGAGATCGGGCAGGGGGAGCTGAAAAACTGTTTTTT
CDR3 protein: CATSRDRAGGAEKLFF

V gene: TRBV20-1
clone size: once
D gene: TRBD1
J gene: TRBJ1-4
CDR3 DNA: TGCAGTGCCCTGGGACAGACTAATGAAAAACTGTTTTTT
CDR3 protein: CSALGQTNEKLFF

V gene: TRBV10-3
clone size: -
D gene: -
J gene: TRBJ1-5
CDR3 DNA: TGTGCCATCAGCAAGGGTGGCAGCAATCAGCCCCAGCATTTT
CDR3 protein: CAISKGGSNQPQHF

V gene: TRBV19
clone size: -
D gene: TRBD1
J gene: TRBJ1-5
CDR3 DNA: TGTGCCAGTAGCAATGACAGGGAACAGCCCCAGCATTTT
CDR3 protein: CASSNDREQPQHF

V gene: TRBV19
clone size: once
D gene: -
J gene: TRBJ1-1
CDR3 DNA: TGTGCCAGTAGTATTACAGGGTTTGCTGAAGCTTTCTTT
CDR3 protein: CASSITGFAEAFF

V gene: TRBV4-3
clone size: -
D gene: TRBD1
J gene: TRBJ1-2
CDR3 DNA: TGCGCCAGCAGCCAAGATCGGGACAGAAGAGGCTACACCTTC
CDR3 protein: CASSQDRDRRGYTF

V gene: TRBV19
clone size: -
D gene: TRBD1
J gene: TRBJ1-5
CDR3 DNA: TGTGCCAGTAGTTTATGGGACAGGGGAGGTTTGTCGGGAAGACCCCAGCATTTT
CDR3 protein: CASSLWDRGGLSGRPQHF

V gene: TRBV7-2
clone size: many
D gene: -
J gene: TRBJ1-2
CDR3 DNA: TGTGCCAGCAGCTCCCCCCAGGTTGAATATGGCTACACCTTC
CDR3 protein: CASSSPQVEYGYTF

V gene: TRBV12-3/TRBV12-4
clone size: -
D gene: -
J gene: TRBJ2-5
CDR3 DNA: TGTGCCAGCAGCCTCAGCGTCCAAGAGACCCAGTACTTC
CDR3 protein: CASSLSVQETQYF

V gene: TRBV19
clone size: many
D gene: -
J gene: TRBJ1-5
CDR3 DNA: TGTGCCAGTAGTATCCCCGACAGGCCCGATCAGCCCCAGCATTTT
CDR3 protein: CASSIPDRPDQPQHF

V gene: TRBV4-2
clone size: -
D gene: TRBD1
J gene: TRBJ1-2
CDR3 DNA: TGTGCCAGCAGCCAAGTGGGACAGCCTAACTATGGCTACACCTTC
CDR3 protein: CASSQVGQPNYGYTF

V gene: TRBV18
clone size: many
D gene: -
J gene: TRBJ2-5
CDR3 DNA: TGTGCCAGCTCACCACCGGCTAGGCCCCAAGAGACCCAGTACTTC
CDR3 protein: CASSPPARPQETQYF

V gene: TRBV7-9
clone size: -
D gene: TRBD2
J gene: TRBJ2-3
CDR3 DNA: TGTGCCAGCAGCGTCCTTCCGGGGGGGGTAGGGGCAGATACGCAGTATTTT
CDR3 protein: CASSVLPGGVGADTQYF

V gene: TRBV5-5
clone size: -
D gene: -
J gene: TRBJ1-1
CDR3 DNA: TGTGCCAGCAGCTTGGACGCGAGCACTGAAGCTTTCTTT
CDR3 protein: CASSLDASTEAFF

V gene: TRBV24-1
clone size: -
D gene: TRBD1
J gene: TRBJ2-3
CDR3 DNA: TGTGCCACCAGTTCACTGGGGACAGGGAGCACAGATACGCAGTATTTT
CDR3 protein: CATSSLGTGSTDTQYF

V gene: TRBV10-3
clone size: -
D gene: TRBD1
J gene: TRBJ2-7
CDR3 DNA: TGTGCCATCAGTGGAACAGGGGGCGCTTCCTACGAGCAGTACTTC
CDR3 protein: CAISGTGGASYEQYF

V gene: TRBV6-6
clone size: many
D gene: -
J gene: TRBJ1-1
CDR3 DNA: TGTGCCACCGGACTTATGAACACTGAAGCTTTCTTT
CDR3 protein: CATGLMNTEAFF

V gene: TRBV29-1
clone size: -
D gene: TRBD2
J gene: TRBJ2-3
CDR3 DNA: TGCAGCGTGGGACTAGCGGGGGTCACAGATACGCAGTATTTT
CDR3 protein: CSVGLAGVTDTQYF

V gene: TRBV5-8
clone size: many
D gene: -
J gene: TRBJ2-1
CDR3 DNA: TGTGCCAGCAGCTTTGCCGGGCCCGACAATGAGCAGTTCTTC
CDR3 protein: CASSFAGPDNEQFF

V gene: TRBV2
clone size: many
D gene: -
J gene: TRBJ1-2
CDR3 DNA: TGTGCCAGCAGTGTATCCGGTGCCACTGGAGCGAACTATGGCTACACCTTC
CDR3 protein: CASSVSGATGANYGYTF